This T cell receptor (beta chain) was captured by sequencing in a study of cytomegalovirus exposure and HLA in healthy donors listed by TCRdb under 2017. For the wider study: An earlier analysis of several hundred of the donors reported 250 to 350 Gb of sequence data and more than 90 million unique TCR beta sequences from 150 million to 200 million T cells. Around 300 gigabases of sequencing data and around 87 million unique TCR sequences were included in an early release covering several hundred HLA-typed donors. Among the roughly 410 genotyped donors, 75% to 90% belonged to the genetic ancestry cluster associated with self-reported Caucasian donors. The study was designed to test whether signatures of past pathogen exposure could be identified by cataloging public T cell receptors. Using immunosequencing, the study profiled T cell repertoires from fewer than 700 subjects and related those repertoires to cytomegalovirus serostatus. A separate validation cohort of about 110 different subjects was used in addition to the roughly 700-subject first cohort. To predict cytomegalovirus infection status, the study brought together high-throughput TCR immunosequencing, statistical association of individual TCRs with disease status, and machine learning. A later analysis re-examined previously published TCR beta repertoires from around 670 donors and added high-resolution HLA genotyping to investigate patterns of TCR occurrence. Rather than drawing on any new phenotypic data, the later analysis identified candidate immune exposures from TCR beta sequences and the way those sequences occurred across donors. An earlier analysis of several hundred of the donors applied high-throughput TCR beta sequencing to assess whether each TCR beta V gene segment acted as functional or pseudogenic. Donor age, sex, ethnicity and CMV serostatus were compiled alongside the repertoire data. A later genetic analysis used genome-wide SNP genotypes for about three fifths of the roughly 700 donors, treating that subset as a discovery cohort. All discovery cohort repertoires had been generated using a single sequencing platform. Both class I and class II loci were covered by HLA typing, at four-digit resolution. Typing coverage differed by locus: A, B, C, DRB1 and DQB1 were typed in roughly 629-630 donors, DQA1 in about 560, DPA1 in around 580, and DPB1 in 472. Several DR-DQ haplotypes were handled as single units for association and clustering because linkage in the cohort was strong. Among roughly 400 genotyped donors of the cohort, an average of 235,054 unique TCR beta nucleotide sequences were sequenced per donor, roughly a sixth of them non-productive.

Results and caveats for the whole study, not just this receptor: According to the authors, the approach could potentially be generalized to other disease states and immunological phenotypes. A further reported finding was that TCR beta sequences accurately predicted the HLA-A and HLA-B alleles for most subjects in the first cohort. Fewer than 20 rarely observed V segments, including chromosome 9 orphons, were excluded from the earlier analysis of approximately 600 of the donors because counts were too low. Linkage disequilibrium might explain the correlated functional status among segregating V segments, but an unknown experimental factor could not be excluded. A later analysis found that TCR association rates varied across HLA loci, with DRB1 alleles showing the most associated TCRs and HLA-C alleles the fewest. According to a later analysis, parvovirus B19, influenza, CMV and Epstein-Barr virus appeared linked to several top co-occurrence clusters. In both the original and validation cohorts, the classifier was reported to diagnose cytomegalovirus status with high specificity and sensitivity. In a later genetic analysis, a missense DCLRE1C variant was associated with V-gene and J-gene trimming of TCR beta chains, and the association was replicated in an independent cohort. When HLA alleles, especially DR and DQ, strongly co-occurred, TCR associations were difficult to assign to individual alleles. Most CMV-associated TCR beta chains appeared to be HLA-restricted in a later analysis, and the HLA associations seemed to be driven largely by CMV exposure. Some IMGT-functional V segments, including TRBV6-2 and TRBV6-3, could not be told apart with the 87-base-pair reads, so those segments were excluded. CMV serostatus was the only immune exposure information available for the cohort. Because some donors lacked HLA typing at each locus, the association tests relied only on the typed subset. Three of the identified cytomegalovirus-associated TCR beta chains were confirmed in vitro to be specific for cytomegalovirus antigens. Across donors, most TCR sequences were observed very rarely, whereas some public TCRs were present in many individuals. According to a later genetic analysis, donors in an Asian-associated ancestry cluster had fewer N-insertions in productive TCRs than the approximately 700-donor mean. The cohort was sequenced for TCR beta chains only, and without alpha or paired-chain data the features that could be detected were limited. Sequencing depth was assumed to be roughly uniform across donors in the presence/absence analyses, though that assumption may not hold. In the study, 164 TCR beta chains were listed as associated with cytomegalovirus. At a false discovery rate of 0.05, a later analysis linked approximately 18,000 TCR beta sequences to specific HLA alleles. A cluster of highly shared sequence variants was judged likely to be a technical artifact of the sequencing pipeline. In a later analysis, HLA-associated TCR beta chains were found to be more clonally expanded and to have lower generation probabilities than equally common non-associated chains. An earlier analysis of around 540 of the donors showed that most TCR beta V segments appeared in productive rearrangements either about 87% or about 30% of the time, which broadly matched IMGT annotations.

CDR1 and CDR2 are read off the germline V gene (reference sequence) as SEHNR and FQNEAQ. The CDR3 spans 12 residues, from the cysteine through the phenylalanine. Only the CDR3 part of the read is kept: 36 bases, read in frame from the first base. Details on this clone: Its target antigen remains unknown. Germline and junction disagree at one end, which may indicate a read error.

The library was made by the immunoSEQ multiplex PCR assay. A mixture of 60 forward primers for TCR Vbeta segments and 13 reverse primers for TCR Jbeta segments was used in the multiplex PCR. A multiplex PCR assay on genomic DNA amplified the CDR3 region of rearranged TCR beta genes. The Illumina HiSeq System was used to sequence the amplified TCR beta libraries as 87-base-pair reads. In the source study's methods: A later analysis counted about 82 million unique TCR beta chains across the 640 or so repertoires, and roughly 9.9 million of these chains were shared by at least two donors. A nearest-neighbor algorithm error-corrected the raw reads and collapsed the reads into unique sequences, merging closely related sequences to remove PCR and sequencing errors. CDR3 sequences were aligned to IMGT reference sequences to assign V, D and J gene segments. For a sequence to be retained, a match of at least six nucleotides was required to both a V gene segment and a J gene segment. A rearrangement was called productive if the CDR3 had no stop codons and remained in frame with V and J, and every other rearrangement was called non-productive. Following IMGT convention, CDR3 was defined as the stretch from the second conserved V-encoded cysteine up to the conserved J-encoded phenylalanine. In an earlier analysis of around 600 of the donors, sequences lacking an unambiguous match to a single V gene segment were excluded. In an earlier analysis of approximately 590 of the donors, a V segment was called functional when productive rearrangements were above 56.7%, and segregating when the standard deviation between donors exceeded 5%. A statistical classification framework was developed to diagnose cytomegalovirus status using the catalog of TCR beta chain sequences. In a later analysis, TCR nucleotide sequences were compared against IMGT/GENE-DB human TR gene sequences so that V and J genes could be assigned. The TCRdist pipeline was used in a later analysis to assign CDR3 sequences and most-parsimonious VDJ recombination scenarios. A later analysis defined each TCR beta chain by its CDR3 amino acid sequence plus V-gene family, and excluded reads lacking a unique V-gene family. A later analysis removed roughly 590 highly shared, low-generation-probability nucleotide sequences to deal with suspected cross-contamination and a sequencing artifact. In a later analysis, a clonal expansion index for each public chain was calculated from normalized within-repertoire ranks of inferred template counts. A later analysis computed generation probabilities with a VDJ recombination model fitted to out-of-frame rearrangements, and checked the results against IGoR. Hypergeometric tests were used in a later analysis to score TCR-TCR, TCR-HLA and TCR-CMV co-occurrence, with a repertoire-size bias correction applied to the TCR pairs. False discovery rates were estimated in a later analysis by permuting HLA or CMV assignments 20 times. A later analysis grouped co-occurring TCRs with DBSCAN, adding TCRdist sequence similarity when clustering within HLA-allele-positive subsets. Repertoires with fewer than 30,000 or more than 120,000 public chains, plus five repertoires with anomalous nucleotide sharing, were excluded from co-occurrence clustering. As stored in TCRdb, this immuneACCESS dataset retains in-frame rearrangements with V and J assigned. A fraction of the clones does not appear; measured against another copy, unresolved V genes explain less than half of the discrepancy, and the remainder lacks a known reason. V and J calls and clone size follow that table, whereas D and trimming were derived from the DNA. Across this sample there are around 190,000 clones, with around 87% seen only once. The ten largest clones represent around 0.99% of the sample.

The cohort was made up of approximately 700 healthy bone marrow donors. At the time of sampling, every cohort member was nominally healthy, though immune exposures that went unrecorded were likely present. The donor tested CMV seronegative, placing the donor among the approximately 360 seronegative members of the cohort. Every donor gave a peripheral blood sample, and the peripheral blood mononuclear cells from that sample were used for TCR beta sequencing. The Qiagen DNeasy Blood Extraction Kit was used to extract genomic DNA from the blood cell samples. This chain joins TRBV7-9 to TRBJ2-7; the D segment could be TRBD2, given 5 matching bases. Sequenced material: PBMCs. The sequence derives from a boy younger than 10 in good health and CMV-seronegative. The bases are TGTTCCAGCAGCTTAGGAGGTGCCGAGCAGTACTTC. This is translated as CSSSLGGAEQYF.